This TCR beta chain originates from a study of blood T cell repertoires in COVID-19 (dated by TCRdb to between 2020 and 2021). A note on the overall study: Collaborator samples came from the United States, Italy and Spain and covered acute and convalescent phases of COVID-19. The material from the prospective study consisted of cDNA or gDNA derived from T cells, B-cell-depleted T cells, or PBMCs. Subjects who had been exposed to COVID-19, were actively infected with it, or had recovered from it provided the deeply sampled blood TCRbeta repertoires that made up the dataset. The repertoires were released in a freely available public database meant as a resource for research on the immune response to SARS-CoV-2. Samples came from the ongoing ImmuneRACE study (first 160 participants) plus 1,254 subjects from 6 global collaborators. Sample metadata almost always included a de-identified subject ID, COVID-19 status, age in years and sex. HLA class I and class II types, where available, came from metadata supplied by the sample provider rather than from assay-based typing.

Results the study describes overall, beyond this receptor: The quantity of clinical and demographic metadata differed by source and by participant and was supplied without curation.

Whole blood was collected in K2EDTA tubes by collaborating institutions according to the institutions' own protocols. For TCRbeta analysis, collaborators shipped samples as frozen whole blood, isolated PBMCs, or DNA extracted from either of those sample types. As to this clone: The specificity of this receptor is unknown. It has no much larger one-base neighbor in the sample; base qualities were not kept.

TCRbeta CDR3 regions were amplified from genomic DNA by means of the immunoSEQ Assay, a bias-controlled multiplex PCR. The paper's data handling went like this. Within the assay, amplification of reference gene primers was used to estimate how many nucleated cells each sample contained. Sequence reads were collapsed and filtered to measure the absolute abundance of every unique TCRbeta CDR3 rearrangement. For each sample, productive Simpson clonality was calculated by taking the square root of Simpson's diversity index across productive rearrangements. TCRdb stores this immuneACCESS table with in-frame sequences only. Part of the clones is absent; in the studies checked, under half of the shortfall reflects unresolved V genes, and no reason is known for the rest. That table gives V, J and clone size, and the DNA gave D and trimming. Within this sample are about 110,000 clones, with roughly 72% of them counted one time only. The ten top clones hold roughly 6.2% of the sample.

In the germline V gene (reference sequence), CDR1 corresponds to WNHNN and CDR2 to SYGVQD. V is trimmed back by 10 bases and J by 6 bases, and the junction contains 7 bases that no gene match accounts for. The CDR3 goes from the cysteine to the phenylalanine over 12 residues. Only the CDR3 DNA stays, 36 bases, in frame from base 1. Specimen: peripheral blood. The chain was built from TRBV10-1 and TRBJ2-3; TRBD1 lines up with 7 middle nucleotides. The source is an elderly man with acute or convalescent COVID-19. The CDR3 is CANKQGSDTQYF. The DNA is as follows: TGCGCCAATAAACAGGGGAGCGATACGCAGTATTTT.